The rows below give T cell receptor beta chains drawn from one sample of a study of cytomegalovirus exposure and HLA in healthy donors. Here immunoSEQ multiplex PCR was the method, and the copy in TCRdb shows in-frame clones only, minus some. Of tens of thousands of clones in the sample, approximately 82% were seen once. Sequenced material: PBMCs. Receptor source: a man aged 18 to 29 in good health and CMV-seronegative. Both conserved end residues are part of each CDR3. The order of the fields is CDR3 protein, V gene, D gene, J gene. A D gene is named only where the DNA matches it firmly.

CASRRGTGTYNEQFF,TRBV19,TRBD1,TRBJ2-1
CASSQSSGQETQYF,TRBV23-1,NA,TRBJ2-5
CASSSRLKINEKLFF,TRBV11-2,NA,TRBJ1-4
CASSLSLLGRGRTEAFF,TRBV28,TRBD1,TRBJ1-1
CASSERTGEKLFF,TRBV7-2,TRBD1,TRBJ1-4
CASSRKGQGAYEQYF,TRBV6-5,TRBD1,TRBJ2-7
CASSYSTSGSYEQYF,TRBV6-5,TRBD2,TRBJ2-7
CASSPSGLAGSWAKNIQYF,TRBV18,TRBD2,TRBJ2-4
CASSFQGYEQYF,TRBV5-4,NA,TRBJ2-7
CASSVGRGNEQYF,TRBV9,TRBD1,TRBJ2-7
CASSSTGQFRTEAFF,TRBV6-6,TRBD1,TRBJ1-1
CASRGTSGSSYNEQFF,TRBV27,TRBD2,TRBJ2-1
CASSVALRQGADTQYF,TRBV9,TRBD1,TRBJ2-3
CASSRGAVDGTQYF,TRBV9,NA,TRBJ2-5
CASKDTRARYGYTF,TRBV27,NA,TRBJ1-2
CASSLGNGNKRQFF,TRBV11-3,NA,TRBJ2-1
CASSPQPGQGDNEQFF,TRBV5-1,TRBD1,TRBJ2-1
CASSLRPLKSADTQYF,TRBV5-1,NA,TRBJ2-3
CAILRGGAHTGELFF,TRBV6-6,NA,TRBJ2-2
CATSRDLPRQDMNTEAFF,TRBV15,NA,TRBJ1-1